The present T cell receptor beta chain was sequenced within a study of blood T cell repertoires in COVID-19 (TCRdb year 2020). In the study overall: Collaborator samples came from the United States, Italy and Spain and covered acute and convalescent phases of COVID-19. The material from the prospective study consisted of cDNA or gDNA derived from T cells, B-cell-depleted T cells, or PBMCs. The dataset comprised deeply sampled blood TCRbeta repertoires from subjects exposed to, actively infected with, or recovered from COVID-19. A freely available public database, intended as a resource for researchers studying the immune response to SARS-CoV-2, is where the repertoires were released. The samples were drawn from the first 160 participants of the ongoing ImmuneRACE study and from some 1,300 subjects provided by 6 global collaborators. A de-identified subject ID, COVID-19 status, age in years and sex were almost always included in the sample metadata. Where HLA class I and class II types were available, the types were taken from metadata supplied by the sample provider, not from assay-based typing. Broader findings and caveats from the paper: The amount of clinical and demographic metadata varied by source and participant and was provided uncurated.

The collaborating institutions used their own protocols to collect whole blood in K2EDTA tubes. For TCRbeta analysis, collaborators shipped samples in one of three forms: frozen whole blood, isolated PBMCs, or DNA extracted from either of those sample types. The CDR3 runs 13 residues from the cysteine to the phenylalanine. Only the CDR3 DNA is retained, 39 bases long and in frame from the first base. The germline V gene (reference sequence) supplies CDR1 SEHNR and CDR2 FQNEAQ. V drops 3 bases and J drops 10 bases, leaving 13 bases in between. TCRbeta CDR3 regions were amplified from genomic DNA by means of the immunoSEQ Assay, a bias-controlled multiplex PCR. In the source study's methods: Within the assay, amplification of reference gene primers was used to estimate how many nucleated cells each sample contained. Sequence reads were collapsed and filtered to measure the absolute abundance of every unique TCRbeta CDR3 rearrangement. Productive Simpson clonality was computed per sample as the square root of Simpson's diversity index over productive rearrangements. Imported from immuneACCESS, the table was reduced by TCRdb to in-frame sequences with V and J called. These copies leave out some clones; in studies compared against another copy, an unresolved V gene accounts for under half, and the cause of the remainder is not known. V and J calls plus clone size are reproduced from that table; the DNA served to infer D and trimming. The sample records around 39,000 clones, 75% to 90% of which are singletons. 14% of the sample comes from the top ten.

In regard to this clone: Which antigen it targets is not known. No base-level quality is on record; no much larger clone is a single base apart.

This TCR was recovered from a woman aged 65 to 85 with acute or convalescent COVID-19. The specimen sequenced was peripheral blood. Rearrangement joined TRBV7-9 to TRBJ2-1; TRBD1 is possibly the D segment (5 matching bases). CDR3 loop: CASSFVSDTEQFF. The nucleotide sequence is TGTGCCAGCAGCTTTGTCTCGGACACCGAGCAGTTCTTC.